The 11 T cell receptor beta chains below all came from one sample that was sequenced in a study of cytotoxic CD8 clonotypes in ibrutinib-treated CLL. TCRdb's copy holds only in-frame clones and misses some; the assay was immunoSEQ multiplex PCR. This table holds hundreds of thousands of clones, over 60% found once. This specimen consisted of PBMCs, obtained after 36 months of ibrutinib treatment. These receptors were taken from a human donor with chronic lymphocytic leukemia.

This chain uses TRBV28 with TRBJ1-5, with a tentative D call TRBD1 (6 bases). The CDR3 has 15 residues. Trimming stripped 5 bases from V and 2 bases from J, with 13 bases between. The germline V gene encodes CDR1 MDHEN and CDR2 SYDVKM. The CDR3, as DNA: TGTGCCAGCAGTCCACAGGGCTACGGCAATCAGCCCCAGCATTTT. Residues: CASSPQGYGNQPQHF.

The rearrangement uses TRBV7-2 and TRBJ2-1; the D is unclear. The CDR3 loop spans 15 amino acids. V was trimmed by 5 bases and J by 3 bases, leaving 14 bases between them. The germline CDR1 and CDR2 sequences are SGHTA and FQGNSA. The CDR3 sequence is CASSVPGFLYNEQFF. The CDR3 nucleotides are TGTGCCAGCAGCGTACCTGGGTTTCTCTACAATGAGCAGTTCTTC. Using reference TRBV7-2 and TRBJ2-1 for the parts outside the CDR3, the full variable domain is GAGVSQSPSNKVTEKGKDVELRCDPISGHTALYWYRQSLGQGLEFLIYFQGNSAPDKSGLPSDRFSAERTGGSVSTLTIQRTQQEDSAVYLCASSVPGFLYNEQFFGPGTRLTVL.

The sample holds one count of this clone. This chain uses TRBV6-1 with TRBJ1-2; D is unclear. Trimming left V 5 bases short and J 4 bases short, with 11 bases between. Germline values: CDR1 MNHNS, CDR2 SASEGT. The CDR3 consists of 13 residues. The CDR3 loop is CASSLSGSYGYTF. Here the CDR3 DNA reads TGTGCCAGCAGTTTATCGGGGTCCTATGGCTACACCTTC.

This sequence joins TRBV25-1 and TRBJ1-2; D remains unclear. The germline V gene encodes CDR1 MGHDK and CDR2 SYGVNS. The CDR3 totals 13 residues. V was pared by 1 base and J by 4 bases, with 7 bases between. CDR3 bases: TGTGCCAGCAGTGAATCGGGCATCTATGGCTACACCTTC. Translating it yields CASSESGIYGYTF.

This chain joins TRBV21-1 and TRBJ2-7; the table assigns TRBD1, which was not confirmed against the DNA. TRBV21-1 corresponds to a pseudogene. The CDR3 consists of 13 residues. The CDR3 DNA follows: TGTGCCAGCAGCAAACAGGGCACCTACGAGCAGTACTTC. Translating gives CASSKQGTYEQYF.

The V gene is TRBV5-1, the J gene TRBJ2-5; the D is unclear. V was clipped by 0 bases and J by 7 bases, with 4 bases between them. The CDR3 runs 11 residues. Germline V gene data show CDR1 as SGHRS and CDR2 as YFSETQ. Written as DNA, the CDR3 is TGCGCCAGCAGCTTGGGCCGGACCCAGTACTTC. It yields the protein CASSLGRTQYF.

The chain uses TRBV7-8 and TRBJ2-3; weak D call: TRBD2 (5 bases). Germline assignment: CDR1 SGHVS and CDR2 FQNEAQ. The CDR3 has 15 amino acids. The V and J ends lost 3 bases and 1 base respectively, with 11 bases between them. The CDR3 protein is CASSFPLAGTDTQYF. In DNA, the CDR3 is TGTGCCAGCAGCTTCCCCCTAGCTGGCACAGATACGCAGTATTTT.

The chain has TRBV11-3 and TRBJ2-7; 7 bases map to TRBD2. The CDR3 is 15 residues long. Germline V gene sequence: CDR1 SGHNT, CDR2 YENEEA. V trimming: 5 bases; J trimming: 2 bases; junction bases outside the gene matches: 9. CDR3 residues: CASSPGRGGPYEQYF. As DNA, the CDR3 is TGTGCCAGCAGCCCCGGCCGCGGGGGACCCTACGAGCAGTACTTC.

The chain couples TRBV7-2 to TRBJ2-1, with 16 bases that match TRBD2. Germline V gene sequence: CDR1 SGHTA, CDR2 FQGNSA. The ends lost 3 bases at V and 9 bases at J; junction bases unmatched: 8. The CDR3 sequence is 17 residues long. The CDR3 protein is CASSLAGTSGGAGEQFF. CDR3 nucleotides: TGTGCCAGCAGCTTGGCCGGGACTAGCGGGGGGGCAGGTGAGCAGTTCTTC.

V gene TRBV6-5 combines with J gene TRBJ2-7, with 7 bases lining up with TRBD1. There are 14 residues in the CDR3. The trim removed 8 bases at V and 1 base at J, leaving 8 bases unmatched. Germline CDR1 is MNHEY and CDR2 is SVGAGI. The CDR3 DNA is TGTGCCAGCGGGACAGCTAAAATTTCCTACGAGCAGTACTTC. Translating gives CASGTAKISYEQYF.

This rearrangement joins TRBV9 to TRBJ2-3, with 8 bases lining up with TRBD1. V shed 4 bases and J 3 bases; nucleotides not matched to a gene: 4. CDR1 is SGDLS, CDR2 YYNGEE, per germline. The CDR3 spans 14 residues. The CDR3 DNA reads TGTGCCAGCAGCATCCGACAGGGGACAGATACGCAGTATTTT. It translates to CASSIRQGTDTQYF. The entire variable domain, with the rest obtained from reference TRBV9 and TRBJ2-3, is as follows: DSGVTQTPKHLITATGQRVTLRCSPRSGDLSVYWYQQSLDQGLQFLIQYYNGEERAKGNILERFSAQQFPDLHSELNLSSLELGDSALYFCASSIRQGTDTQYFGPGTRLTVL.